Listed below are T cell receptor beta chains from one sample, sequenced in a study of blood T cell repertoires in COVID-19. The protocol was immunoSEQ multiplex PCR, while the TCRdb copy is restricted to in-frame clones and leaves out a portion. The data contain 110,000 to 150,000 clones, about 76% of them singletons. Sequencing input: peripheral blood. These receptors were taken from a human donor in a cohort sampled during active COVID-19. The CDR3 runs from the conserved cysteine through the conserved F or W. Fields, in order: clone size, J gene, D gene, V gene, CDR3 protein. The D gene is left open where the match is weak. Some rows mark clone size as missing; the rest say once, few, many or name a class of expanded clone.

NA TRBJ2-3 NA TRBV19 CASSIRVQDTQYF
NA TRBJ1-1 TRBD1 TRBV27 CASSLLGTGDTEAFF
NA TRBJ1-3 NA TRBV7-2 CASSFHARGSGNTIYF
few TRBJ1-5 TRBD1 TRBV23-1 CASSQPGGSNQPQHF
NA TRBJ2-3 NA TRBV4-3 CASSQRGTDQGDTQYF
NA TRBJ2-5 NA TRBV6-5 CASSYDTVQETQYF
once TRBJ1-6 NA TRBV5-1 CASSLALDSPLHF
NA TRBJ1-2 TRBD1 TRBV7-2 CASSLGGQGNYGYTF
NA TRBJ2-1 TRBD2 TRBV2 CASSEGTSREQFF
NA TRBJ1-1 NA TRBV19 CASSMGGVMNTEAFF
NA TRBJ2-1 NA TRBV5-4 CASSSYYNEQFF
NA TRBJ2-1 TRBD2 TRBV27 CASSLSILAGNEQFF
NA TRBJ1-4 TRBD1 TRBV27 CASSSWTGGNEKLFF